These 12 T cell receptor beta chains were all obtained from the same sample, sequenced in a study of blood T cell repertoires in COVID-19. Method: immunoSEQ multiplex PCR; TCRdb's copy keeps in-frame clones and lacks some. This table has about 72,000 clones, about nine tenths appearing once. Sequenced sample: peripheral blood. These TCRs come from a young man with acute or convalescent COVID-19.

The CDR3 protein is CASSPPRRGTGELFF. The CDR3 nucleotides are TGTGCCAGCTCACCACCGCGGAGGGGAACCGGGGAGCTGTTTTTT. This chain uses TRBV18 with TRBJ2-2; maybe TRBD2 (6 bases). CDR1 and CDR2 from the germline V gene are KGHSH and LQKENI. V shed 0 bases and J shed 5 bases, with 10 bases lying between them. This CDR3 is 15 amino acids long.

The chain has TRBV5-1 and TRBJ2-7; the match to TRBD1 covers 9 bases. Trimming at V came to 4 bases and at J to 3 bases, leaving 5 bases not matched to a gene. Germline CDR1 SGHRS, CDR2 YFSETQ. The CDR3 contains 14 residues. The CDR3 region is CASSMGTGSYEQYF. Here the CDR3 DNA reads TGCGCCAGCAGCATGGGGACAGGGAGCTACGAGCAGTACTTC.

The chain links TRBV19 to TRBJ2-3, with a tentative D call TRBD2 (6 bases). The ends were cut back, 2 bases at V and 4 bases at J, with 19 bases in the middle. The germline CDR1 and CDR2 sequences are LNHDA and SQIVND (reference sequence). CDR3 length: 17 amino acids. The CDR3 loop reads CASSIRGTRLVSDTQYF. CDR3 nucleotide sequence: TGTGCCAGTAGTATACGGGGGACTCGCCTCGTCTCAGATACGCAGTATTTT.

The table lists this clone with a count of one. The rearrangement joins TRBV6-5 to TRBJ2-1, with 8 nucleotides matching TRBD1. The CDR3 extends over 15 amino acids. CDR1 is MNHEY and CDR2 is SVGAGI in the germline V gene. The V and J ends lost 5 bases and 7 bases, in that order; junction bases with no gene match: 10. DNA for the CDR3: TGTGCCAGCAGTACTCCGCGGACAGGGCGGAATGAGCAGTTCTTC. This sequence encodes CASSTPRTGRNEQFF.

The chain joins TRBV6-5 to TRBJ1-2; TRBD1 agrees at 8 bases. There are 11 residues in the CDR3. V was pared by 7 bases and J by 6 bases, with 1 base of the junction left unmatched. From germline, CDR1 is MNHEY and CDR2 SVGAGI. This CDR3 reads CASTGGNGYTF. CDR3 nucleotide sequence: TGTGCCAGCACAGGGGGCAATGGCTACACCTTC.

This chain joins TRBV30 and TRBJ2-7; the match to TRBD2 covers 10 bases. This CDR3 contains 14 residues. V shed 6 bases and J 6 bases; nucleotides not matched to a gene: 11. Per germline, CDR1 GTSNPN and CDR2 SVGIG (reference sequence). The CDR3 nucleotides read TGTGCCTGCTTGCTAGCGGGAGCGGTTAGCGAGCAGTACTTC. This encodes CACLLAGAVSEQYF. The full variable domain, its missing parts supplied by reference TRBV30 and TRBJ2-7, is SQTIHQWPATLVQPVGSPLSLECTVEGTSNPNLYWYRQAAGRGLQLLFYSVGIGQISSEVPQNLSASRPQDRQFILSSKKLLLSDSGFYLCACLLAGAVSEQYFGPGTRLTVT.

Ten or more counts support this clone. The CDR3 sequence is CASSSDRYQETQYF. Written as DNA, the CDR3 is TGTGCCAGCAGCTCCGACAGGTACCAAGAGACCCAGTACTTC. The chain recombines TRBV5-6 with TRBJ2-5; possible D gene TRBD1, 6 bases. The germline V gene has CDR1 SGHDT and CDR2 YYEEEE. The CDR3 covers 14 residues. Trimming took off 3 bases at V and 0 bases at J, with 9 bases between the two ends.

This clone has a single count. This chain links TRBV5-1 with TRBJ2-5, with TRBD2 identical over 11 bases. The J segment lost 2 bases and the V segment lost 2 bases, leaving 5 bases of the junction unmatched. There are 16 residues in the CDR3. From germline, CDR1 is SGHRS and CDR2 YFSETQ. CDR3 DNA: TGCGCCAGCAGCTTCACTACTAGCGGGAGACAAGAGACCCAGTACTTC. It yields the protein CASSFTTSGRQETQYF.

Only one count was recorded for this clone. V gene TRBV27 combines with J gene TRBJ2-1; TRBD2 agrees at 9 bases. J lost 4 bases, V lost 3 bases, and 4 bases had no gene match. Per germline, CDR1 MNHEY and CDR2 SMNVEV (reference sequence). The length of the CDR3 is 15 residues. CDR3 DNA sequence: TGTGCCAGCAGTTTGGAGACTAGCGGATACAATGAGCAGTTCTTC. This gives the protein CASSLETSGYNEQFF.

V is TRBV11-2 and J is TRBJ2-7; no definite D call. Per the germline V gene, CDR1 is SGHAT and CDR2 is FQNNGV. The V end lost 1 base, the J end lost 1 base, and 8 bases lay between the germline ends. The CDR3 consists of 14 residues. CDR3 in DNA: TGTGCCAGCAGCTTAGTCGCCGCGTCCTACGAGCAGTACTTC. Translated: CASSLVAASYEQYF.

The V gene is TRBV4-3, the J gene TRBJ2-1; 16 bases match TRBD2. From germline, CDR1 is LGHNA and CDR2 YSLEER. V trimming: 4 bases; J trimming: 8 bases; junction bases outside the gene matches: 5. This CDR3 has 16 amino acids. Here the CDR3 DNA reads TGCGCCAGCAGCCCGGGACTAGCGGGAGGGCCGGATGAGCAGTTCTTC. It encodes CASSPGLAGGPDEQFF.

The chain links TRBV5-1 to TRBJ2-6; no reliable D call. The CDR3 extends over 15 amino acids. Between the trimmed V and J ends, which lost 0 bases and 1 base, there was a span of 5 bases. Germline-derived CDR1 and CDR2 are SGHRS and YFSETQ. CDR3 loop: CASSLAGSGANVLTF. DNA of the CDR3: TGCGCCAGCAGCTTGGCGGGTTCTGGGGCCAACGTCCTGACTTTC.